This T cell receptor beta chain was sequenced during a study of blood T cell repertoires in COVID-19. This CDR3 region has 16 residues. The V and J ends lost 5 bases and 4 bases respectively, with 19 bases between them. The germline gives CDR1 SGHVS, CDR2 FQNEAQ. Assay: immunoSEQ multiplex PCR; the TCRdb copy retains only in-frame clones and omits some. Here the sample spans 60,000 to 75,000 clones, 75% to 90% being singletons. V gene TRBV7-8 combines with J gene TRBJ2-3; TRBD2 might be the D (5 bases). The TCR originated in a woman at least 80 years old with active or convalescent COVID-19. Sequenced input: peripheral blood. In nucleotides, the CDR3 is TGTGCCAGCAGCGCATCCGGGGAGCCCGGAGCAGATACGCAGTATTTT. Translating it yields CASSASGEPGADTQYF.